This entry lists 2 T cell receptor beta chains sequenced from one sample in a study of blood T cell repertoires in COVID-19. Assay used: immunoSEQ multiplex PCR; TCRdb lists only in-frame clones, some missing. The data hold approximately 500,000 clones, with about 88% observed a single time. The sequencing input was peripheral blood. These TCRs come from a woman aged 45-65 years with COVID-19, enrolled during active disease.

The V and J genes are TRBV30 and TRBJ1-1; 8 bases match TRBD1. Germline CDR1 reads GTSNPN; CDR2 reads SVGIG (reference sequence). V dropped 4 bases and J dropped 0; count of bases not matched to a gene: 13. The CDR3 sequence is 17 residues long. The CDR3 sequence is CAWKAGQVGLVNTEAFF. The CDR3 bases are TGTGCCTGGAAGGCGGGACAGGTGGGTCTGGTGAACACTGAAGCTTTCTTT.

V is TRBV27 and J is TRBJ2-7, with TRBD2 matching 7 bases. Trimming cost V 6 bases and J 5 bases; bases outside gene matches: 10. The CDR3 is 14 amino acids. The germline gives CDR1 MNHEY, CDR2 SMNVEV (reference sequence). CDR3 sequence: CASSDGGGEDEQYF. CDR3 coding DNA: TGTGCCAGCAGCGATGGGGGGGGTGAGGACGAGCAGTACTTC.